Listed below are T cell receptor beta chains from one sample, sequenced in a study of STAT5B mutations in CD4+ large granular lymphocyte leukemia. Method: immunoSEQ multiplex PCR; TCRdb's copy keeps in-frame clones and lacks some. In the table there are around 34,000 clones, 75% to 85% of which are singletons. Sequenced sample: CD4+ T cells from blood buffy coats. All receptors come from a human donor in good health. Each CDR3 is given with its conserved first and last residue. Clone size is given for some rows only: seen once, a few or many times, or a class if the clone is expanded.

J	V	size	CDR3
TRBJ2-5	TRBV7-9	NA	CASSPGQVWYF
TRBJ2-7	TRBV5-1	NA	CASSLFSTYEQYF
TRBJ2-5	TRBV18	NA	CASSTGGRETQYF
TRBJ2-5	TRBV7-6	NA	CASSLDGTGLQETQYF
TRBJ2-7	TRBV9	NA	CASSSCSRLSWDFSSYEQYF
TRBJ1-4	TRBV25-1	NA	CASSEARKGKLFF
TRBJ1-3	TRBV19	few	CASSTTGDAGNTIYF
TRBJ1-4	TRBV5-4	NA	CASSLGGREKLFF
TRBJ2-7	TRBV2	NA	CASSEPFSYEQYF
TRBJ2-3	TRBV12-5	NA	CASGSIDTQYF
TRBJ2-2	TRBV4-1	NA	CASSLTINPANTGELFF
TRBJ1-2	TRBV28	NA	CASSSTMRNYGYTF
TRBJ2-2	TRBV18	NA	CASSPNRDGNTGELFF
TRBJ2-3	TRBV7-6	NA	CASSFGLHTDTQYF
TRBJ1-5	TRBV18	NA	CASSPSRARNQPQHF
TRBJ1-1	TRBV5-1	NA	CASSFTSGNTEAFF
TRBJ2-1	TRBV5-1	once	CASSGGSGRERYNEQFF
TRBJ1-1	TRBV11-1	NA	CASSWTPNRANTEAFF
TRBJ2-5	TRBV18	NA	CASSPPPGGETQYF
TRBJ2-5	TRBV2	NA	CASSKRETQYF
TRBJ1-2	TRBV9	once	CASTLDGYGYTF
TRBJ2-7	TRBV6-6	once	CASSGGTYEQYF
TRBJ1-2	TRBV10-3	few	CAISGQGGYGYTF
TRBJ1-5	TRBV6-1	NA	CASSGGLRTATLSNQPQHF
TRBJ1-5	TRBV10-1	NA	CASSESGSQPQHF
TRBJ1-5	TRBV19	NA	CASSISATGLQPQHF
TRBJ1-2	TRBV19	few	CASSPDLIGYTF
TRBJ2-7	TRBV9	NA	CASSALDSASYEQYF
TRBJ2-3	TRBV18	NA	CASSLGLAGGEDTQYF
TRBJ2-5	TRBV9	NA	CASSPGQGARETQYF
TRBJ2-7	TRBV11-3	NA	CASSLGQGASYEQYF
TRBJ2-3	TRBV5-4	NA	CASSSAKAGGQGDTQYF
TRBJ2-7	TRBV4-3	NA	CASSQDAGRHEQYF
TRBJ1-1	TRBV28	once	CASTRDRVVTEAFF
TRBJ2-7	TRBV19	NA	CASRPGTGAYEQYF
TRBJ1-2	TRBV7-8	NA	CASSGLSLSVGYTF
TRBJ2-1	TRBV19	NA	CASRREGVHNEQFF
TRBJ1-1	TRBV6-1	NA	CASSEGGRDTEAFF
TRBJ1-3	TRBV7-9	NA	CASTPRIGNTIYF
TRBJ2-5	TRBV7-2	NA	CASSGMGQSQETQYF
TRBJ1-3	TRBV28	NA	CASMWGQGASGNTIYF
TRBJ1-5	TRBV5-1	NA	CASSLWGEGNQPQHF
TRBJ2-7	TRBV7-2	NA	CASSLTASYEQYF
TRBJ2-3	TRBV6-4	NA	CASSQSGASTDTQYF
TRBJ1-5	TRBV19	NA	CASSIKGDFGQPQHF
TRBJ2-7	TRBV5-1	NA	CASSLVSGSYEQYF
TRBJ2-7	TRBV28	NA	CASTQSGGSYEQYF
TRBJ2-3	TRBV9	NA	CASSVEGRLTDTQYF
TRBJ1-6	TRBV10-3	NA	CAISEARNSGTGASPLHF
TRBJ2-7	TRBV30	NA	CAWSTGQSYEQYF
TRBJ1-5	TRBV5-8	once	CASSWGTGSDQPQHF
TRBJ2-5	TRBV28	NA	CASNAPGAQETQYF
TRBJ2-7	TRBV5-1	NA	CASSPRTSGAYEQYF